A single sample gave rise to the 23 T cell receptor beta chains below, sequenced in a study of human T cells and chemical hapten exposure. Sample time point: pre-sensitization, week 0. Regarding treatment: therapeutic diphenylcyclopropenone sensitization with weekly scalp DPC. TCRdb fed the RACE reads into MiXCR, producing one record per CDR3 protein. The table includes approximately 57,000 distinct CDR3 sequences, more than 9% detected once. The sequenced sample was whole blood, obtained in connection with sensitization to the hapten diphenylcyclopropenone (DPC). The receptors were gathered from a man in his forties with alopecia areata. Some clones in this sample may be carry-over from other donors' samples.

To note about this clonotype: A much bigger clone sits one base away, suggesting this may be a read error. V gene TRBV28 combines with J gene TRBJ2-6, with a weak D call TRBD1 (6 bases). The CDR3 has 16 residues. In germline, CDR1 is MDHEN, CDR2 SYDVKM. The CDR3 bases are TGTGCCAGCAGCAACAGGGATCTGGCTGGGGCCAACATCCTGACTTTC. It codes for CASSNRDLAGANILTF.

V usage is TRBV10-3 and J usage is TRBJ2-7; the match to TRBD1 covers 10 bases. Trimming cost V 4 bases and J 6 bases; bases outside gene matches: 0. Germline V lookup: CDR1 ENHRY, CDR2 SYGVKD. The CDR3 has 12 residues. In DNA form, the CDR3 reads TGTGCCATCAGTGGGGACAGGGGCGAGCAGTACTTC. This gives the protein CAISGDRGEQYF.

The chain has TRBV10-2 and TRBJ2-7, with D unclear. The germline V gene encodes CDR1 WSHSY and CDR2 SAAADI. V gave up 4 bases and J gave up 0 bases, with 4 bases separating them. This CDR3 contains 12 residues. The CDR3, as DNA: TGCGCCAGCAGTGGAATCTCCTACGAGCAGTACTTC. This translates into CASSGISYEQYF.

V usage is TRBV28 and J usage is TRBJ2-5; D is ambiguous. Germline V CDR1 and CDR2: MDHEN, SYDVKM. The length of the CDR3 is 12 residues. V was trimmed by 6 bases and J by 8 bases, leaving 13 bases between them. The CDR3 loop is CASSPPWGTQYF. The CDR3 DNA sequence: TGTGCCAGCAGCCCCCCATGGGGAACCCAGTACTTC. The full variable domain, its missing parts supplied by reference TRBV28 and TRBJ2-5, is DVKVTQSSRYLVKRTGEKVFLECVQDMDHENMFWYRQDPGLGLRLIYFSYDVKMKEKGDIPEGYSVSREKKERFSLILESASTNQTSMYLCASSPPWGTQYFGPGTRLLVL.

The CDR3 DNA reads TGTGCCAGCAGCTTGGAAGGACAGAGGGAGACCCAGTACTTC. Protein sequence: CASSLEGQRETQYF. V gene TRBV5-6 combines with J gene TRBJ2-5; the D gene is possibly TRBD1 (6 bases). Trimming took 0 bases from V and 5 from J, leaving 11 bases between them. This CDR3 is built from 14 residues. In germline, CDR1 is SGHDT, CDR2 YYEEEE.

This clonotype was observed a handful of times. The chain is built from TRBV6-4 and TRBJ1-5; 8 bases align to TRBD1. The V gene's germline CDR1 is MRHNA and CDR2 SNTAGT. CDR3 length: 15 amino acids. Germline trimming cut 0 bases from V and 9 bases from J; bases unmatched to any gene: 7. The CDR3 loop is CASSDSAGGLSPQHF. In DNA, the CDR3 is TGTGCCAGCAGTGACTCGGCAGGGGGCCTCTCGCCCCAGCATTTT.

This clonotype has only a few counts. This rearrangement joins TRBV20-1 to TRBJ2-7; maybe TRBD2 (7 bases). Germline V gene data show CDR1 as DFQATT and CDR2 as SNEGSKA (reference sequence). V lost 7 bases and J 2 bases, leaving 12 bases between the germline ends. CDR3 length equals 12 residues. CDR3 amino acids: CSVTGGPYEQYF. The CDR3 DNA sequence: TGCAGTGTCACGGGGGGCCCCTACGAGCAGTACTTC.

This clonotype occurred a few times. V is TRBV9 and J is TRBJ1-1; D not certain. Germline V gene data show CDR1 as SGDLS and CDR2 as YYNGEE. V was cut by 0 bases and J by 6 bases, with 9 bases left in between. This CDR3 is 13 amino acids long. This CDR3 is CASSVGGVAEAFF. DNA of the CDR3: TGTGCCAGCAGCGTAGGGGGAGTGGCTGAAGCTTTCTTT.

The sample holds a few counts of this clonotype. This sequence joins TRBV28 and TRBJ2-3; TRBD1 is a possible D gene (6 bases). With 3 bases removed from V and 4 bases from J, the gap between germline ends came to 11 bases. Germline assignment: CDR1 MDHEN and CDR2 SYDVKM. The CDR3 length is 14 residues. CDR3 sequence: CASSLGQGSDTQYF. The CDR3 DNA sequence: TGTGCCAGCAGTTTGGGTCAGGGGTCAGATACGCAGTATTTT.

In this sample, this clonotype turned up a few times. V and J are TRBV12-3 or TRBV12-4 and TRBJ2-4; D perhaps matches TRBD2 (6 bases). V shed 4 bases and J shed 7 bases, with 17 bases lying between them. The CDR3 contains 15 residues. CDR3 protein: CASSSGERRVNIQYF. The CDR3 DNA is TGTGCCAGCAGTTCGGGGGAGAGGCGCGTTAACATTCAGTACTTC.

Only a few counts were recorded for this clonotype. The chain joins TRBV12-3 or TRBV12-4 to TRBJ1-2; D gene unclear. Trimming pared 7 bases from V and 5 bases from J, leaving 14 bases between. The CDR3 consists of 13 residues. The CDR3 protein is CASKRDSQYGYTF. The CDR3, as DNA: TGTGCCAGCAAGAGGGATAGTCAATATGGCTACACCTTC.

This clonotype was counted only a few times. This chain uses TRBV5-6 with TRBJ1-1, with 10 bases identical to TRBD1. Germline V lookup: CDR1 SGHDT, CDR2 YYEEEE. The CDR3 runs 16 residues. The J segment lost 1 base and the V segment lost 4 bases, leaving 7 bases of the junction unmatched. CDR3 residues: CASSVDRGPRNTEAFF. In DNA form, the CDR3 reads TGTGCCAGCAGCGTTGACAGGGGGCCAAGGAACACTGAAGCTTTCTTT.

This clonotype has only a few counts. The genes are TRBV5-1 and TRBJ2-3; 9 nucleotides align to TRBD2. This CDR3 contains 15 residues. V gave up 2 bases and J gave up 4 bases; unmatched junction bases: 5. Germline lookup yields CDR1 SGHRS and CDR2 YFSETQ. The DNA for the CDR3 is TGCGCCAGCAGCTTCCAGCGGGAGGTACCAGATACGCAGTATTTT. The encoded protein is CASSFQREVPDTQYF. Filled out from reference TRBV5-1 and TRBJ2-3, the complete variable domain reads KAGVTQTPRYLIKTRGQQVTLSCSPISGHRSVSWYQQTPGQGLQFLFEYFSETQRNKGNFPGRFSGRQFSNSRSEMNVSTLELGDSALYLCASSFQREVPDTQYFGPGTRLTVL.

This chain joins TRBV5-1 and TRBJ2-7, with 8 bases identical to TRBD1. Germline V gene data show CDR1 as SGHRS and CDR2 as YFSETQ. The CDR3 consists of 16 residues. The junction had 12 bases not matched to a gene; V was cut back by 1 base and J by 6 bases. In DNA, the CDR3 is TGCGCCAGCAGCTTGTTTGCAGGGGGCGTCGGGTCCGAGCAGTACTTC. It specifies CASSLFAGGVGSEQYF.

Many counts were recorded for this clonotype. The chain links TRBV2 to TRBJ2-1; D gene uncertain. The ends were cut back, 7 bases at V and 6 bases at J, with 7 bases in the middle. Germline lookup yields CDR1 SNHLY and CDR2 FYNNEI. There are 11 residues in the CDR3. CDR3 sequence (DNA): TGTGCCAGCATGGAGCTCAATGAGCAGTTCTTC. This sequence encodes CASMELNEQFF.

The chain has TRBV7-9 and TRBJ2-7; the D gene is possibly TRBD1 (6 bases). V dropped 0 bases and J dropped 5 bases, with 11 bases sitting between them. The V gene's germline CDR1 is SEHNR and CDR2 FQNEAQ (reference sequence). CDR3 size: 14 residues. CDR3 sequence (DNA): TGTGCCAGCAGCTTAGCTCCAGGGGTGGACGAGCAGTACTTC. Protein: CASSLAPGVDEQYF.

This clonotype came up many times. V gene TRBV20-1 combines with J gene TRBJ2-1; D unresolved. The CDR3 loop spans 11 amino acids. The V end was cut by 0 bases, the J end by 6 bases, with 3 bases between. CDR1 and CDR2 (germline): DFQATT, SNEGSKA (reference sequence). The CDR3 sequence is CSARDTNEQFF. The CDR3 DNA reads TGCAGTGCTAGAGATACCAATGAGCAGTTCTTC.

This chain joins TRBV7-9 and TRBJ1-5; possibly TRBD1 for D (5 bases). The CDR3 runs 13 residues. Germline V lookup: CDR1 SEHNR, CDR2 FQNEAQ (reference sequence). V was cut by 5 bases and J by 3 bases, with 8 bases left in between. In DNA form, the CDR3 reads TGTGCCAGCAGCCTGGGGCCCAATCAGCCCCAGCATTTT. This sequence encodes CASSLGPNQPQHF. Full variable domain (outside the CDR3, taken from reference TRBV7-9 and TRBJ1-5): DTGVSQNPRHKITKRGQNVTFRCDPISEHNRLYWYRQTLGQGPEFLTYFQNEAQLEKSRLLSDRFSAERPKGSFSTLEIQRTEQGDSAMYLCASSLGPNQPQHFGDGTRLSIL.

This clonotype was recorded at least ten times. V and J are TRBV5-4 and TRBJ2-3, with 11 bases aligning to TRBD1. This CDR3 comprises 15 residues. Unmatched junction bases numbered 3, after V lost 2 bases and J lost 4 bases. Germline CDR1 is SGHNT and CDR2 is YYREEE (reference sequence). The CDR3 loop reads CASSLQGQGADTQYF. The CDR3 nucleotides read TGTGCCAGCAGCTTACAGGGACAGGGGGCAGATACGCAGTATTTT.

This clonotype showed up many times. V usage is TRBV12-3 or TRBV12-4 and J usage is TRBJ2-7; TRBD1 might be the D (6 bases). Trimming pared 11 bases from V and 0 bases from J, leaving 14 bases between. The CDR3 is 13 residues long. The CDR3: CAVDTGSSYEQYF. The CDR3 coding sequence is TGTGCCGTCGACACAGGGAGCTCCTACGAGCAGTACTTC.

This clonotype was observed a handful of times. The rearrangement links TRBV5-1 to TRBJ2-2; D possibly corresponds to TRBD2 (6 bases). V was clipped by 4 bases and J by 6 bases, with 19 bases between them. Germline assignment: CDR1 SGHRS and CDR2 YFSETQ. This CDR3 has 16 residues. In DNA form, the CDR3 reads TGCGCCAGCAGCCAGGTAGCGGCGACGGCGGCCGGGGAGCTGTTTTTT. It yields the protein CASSQVAATAAGELFF.

This chain links TRBV9 with TRBJ2-7; D unclear. Trimming left V 0 bases short and J 3 bases short, with 10 bases between. Germline V gene lookup returns CDR1 SGDLS and CDR2 YYNGEE. CDR3 length: 14 amino acids. CDR3 amino acids: CASSVDQVVYEQYF. The CDR3 coding sequence is TGTGCCAGCAGCGTAGACCAGGTTGTCTACGAGCAGTACTTC. The variable domain in full, completed from reference TRBV9 and TRBJ2-7, reads DSGVTQTPKHLITATGQRVTLRCSPRSGDLSVYWYQQSLDQGLQFLIQYYNGEERAKGNILERFSAQQFPDLHSELNLSSLELGDSALYFCASSVDQVVYEQYFGPGTRLTVT.

This clonotype was seen only a few times. The chain recombines TRBV28 with TRBJ1-6; D unclear. CDR1 MDHEN and CDR2 SYDVKM come from the germline V gene. The CDR3 extends over 14 amino acids. V was shortened by 7 bases and J by 7 bases, with 14 bases between the two germline ends. The DNA of the CDR3 is TGTGCCAGCATGTCGGTCCCATACAATTCACCCCTCCACTTT. Residues: CASMSVPYNSPLHF.